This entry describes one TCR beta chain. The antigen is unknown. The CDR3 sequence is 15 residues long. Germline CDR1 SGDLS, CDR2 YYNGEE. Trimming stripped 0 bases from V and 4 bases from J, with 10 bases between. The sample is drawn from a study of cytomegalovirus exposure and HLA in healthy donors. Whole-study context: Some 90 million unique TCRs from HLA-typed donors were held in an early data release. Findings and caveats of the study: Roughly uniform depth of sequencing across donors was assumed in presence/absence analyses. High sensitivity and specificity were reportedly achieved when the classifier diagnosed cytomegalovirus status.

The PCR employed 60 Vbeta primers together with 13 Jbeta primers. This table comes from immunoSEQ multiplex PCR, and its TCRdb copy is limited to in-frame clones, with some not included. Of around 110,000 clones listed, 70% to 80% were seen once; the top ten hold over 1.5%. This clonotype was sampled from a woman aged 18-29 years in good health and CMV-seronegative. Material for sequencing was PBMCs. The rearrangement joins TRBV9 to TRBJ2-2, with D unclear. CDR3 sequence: CASSVGLAGTGELFF. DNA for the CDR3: TGTGCCAGCAGCGTAGGTTTAGCCGGCACCGGGGAGCTGTTTTTT.